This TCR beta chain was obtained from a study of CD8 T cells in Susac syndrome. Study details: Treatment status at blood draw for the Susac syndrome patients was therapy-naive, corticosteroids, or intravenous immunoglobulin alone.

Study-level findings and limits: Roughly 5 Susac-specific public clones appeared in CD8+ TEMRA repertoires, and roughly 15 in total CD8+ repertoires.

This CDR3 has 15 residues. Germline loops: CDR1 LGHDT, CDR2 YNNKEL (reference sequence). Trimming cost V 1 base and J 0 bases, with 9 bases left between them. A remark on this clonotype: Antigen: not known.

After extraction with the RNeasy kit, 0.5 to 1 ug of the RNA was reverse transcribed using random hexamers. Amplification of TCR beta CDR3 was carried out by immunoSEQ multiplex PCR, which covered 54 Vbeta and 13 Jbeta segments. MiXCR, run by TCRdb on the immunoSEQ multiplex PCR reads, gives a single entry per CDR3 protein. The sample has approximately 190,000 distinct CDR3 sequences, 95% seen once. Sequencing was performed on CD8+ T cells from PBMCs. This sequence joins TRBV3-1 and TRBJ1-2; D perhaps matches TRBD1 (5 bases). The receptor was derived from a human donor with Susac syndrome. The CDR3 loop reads CASSQVGESNYGYTF. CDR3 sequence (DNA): TGTGCCAGCAGCCAAGTGGGGGAATCTAACTATGGCTACACCTTC. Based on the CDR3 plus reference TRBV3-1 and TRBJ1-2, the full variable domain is DTAVSQTPKYLVTQMGNDKSIKCEQNLGHDTMYWYKQDSKKFLKIMFSYNNKELIINETVPNRFSPKSPDKAHLNLHINSLELGDSAVYFCASSQVGESNYGYTFGSGTRLTVV.